This TCR beta chain was observed in a study of T cell repertoires in cytomegalovirus infection. Study context: Both CMV infection and a matching HLA type were indicated by public TCR beta signatures.

Only a few counts were recorded for this clonotype. No antigen is known for it. One entry per CDR3 protein results from TCRdb running MiXCR on the reads. The sample has about 890,000 distinct CDR3 sequences; under 40% are singletons. Per the germline V gene, CDR1 is MGHRA and CDR2 is YSYEKL. This CDR3 contains 13 residues. The V gene lost 1 base and the J gene lost 6 bases, with 9 bases spanning the gap. This clonotype was obtained from a human donor in good health (CMV status not recorded). Some clones in this sample may be carry-over from other donors' samples. This sample comprised cultured CD8+ T cells from PBMCs, obtained from culture after CMV antigen stimulation. V and J are TRBV4-1 and TRBJ1-2; D is unresolved. The CDR3 DNA reads TGCGCCAGCAGCCAAGTACTGTTAGATGGCTACACCTTC. Translated: CASSQVLLDGYTF.